A selection of T cell receptor beta chains follows, all from one sample in a study of graft-versus-host responses after intestinal transplantation. Clones were sequenced by immunoSEQ multiplex PCR, and TCRdb holds only the in-frame ones, with some missing. The table lists about 9,800 clones, less than 80% of them singletons. The material was ileum tissue, obtained 500 to 550 days after intestinal transplant. All receptors come from a human patient who received an intestinal transplant, so some T cells may come from the graft donor. The CDR3 runs from the conserved cysteine through the conserved F or W. The order of the fields is V gene, J gene, clone size, D gene, CDR3 DNA, CDR3 protein. A D gene is named only where the DNA matches it firmly. Size values are once, few and many counts, or a class for expanded clones, and some rows have none.

v_gene: TRBV5-6; j_gene: TRBJ2-2; abundance: -; d_gene: -; CDR3nt: TGTGCCAGCAGCCCCGTGAACACCGGGGAGCTGTTTTTT; CDR3aa: CASSPVNTGELFF
v_gene: TRBV5-4; j_gene: TRBJ2-5; abundance: few; d_gene: TRBD1; CDR3nt: TGTGCCAGCAGCTTGGCCGGGACAGGGAAAGAGACCCAGTACTTC; CDR3aa: CASSLAGTGKETQYF
v_gene: TRBV15; j_gene: TRBJ2-5; abundance: -; d_gene: TRBD2; CDR3nt: TGTGCCACCAGCAGAGAGACAGCGGGAGGGGAAGAGACCCAGTACTTC; CDR3aa: CATSRETAGGEETQYF
v_gene: TRBV28; j_gene: TRBJ2-3; abundance: -; d_gene: -; CDR3nt: TGTGCCAGCAGTTTGACTAGTAGGATGGGAGATACGCAGTATTTT; CDR3aa: CASSLTSRMGDTQYF
v_gene: TRBV29-1; j_gene: TRBJ1-1; abundance: few; d_gene: TRBD1; CDR3nt: TGCAGCACGGACAGGGGGAACACTGAAGCTTTCTTT; CDR3aa: CSTDRGNTEAFF
v_gene: TRBV11-2; j_gene: TRBJ1-2; abundance: -; d_gene: -; CDR3nt: TGTGCCAGCAGCTTAGATCTTTTTTTGTACAGAGCTGACTATGGCTACACCTTC; CDR3aa: CASSLDLFLYRADYGYTF
v_gene: TRBV19; j_gene: TRBJ2-1; abundance: -; d_gene: TRBD2; CDR3nt: TGTGCCAGAAAGCGGGGGAGCTCCTACAATGAGCAGTTCTTC; CDR3aa: CARKRGSSYNEQFF
v_gene: TRBV6-1; j_gene: TRBJ2-1; abundance: -; d_gene: -; CDR3nt: TGTGCCAGCACACAGCTGATATACAATGAGCAGTTCTTC; CDR3aa: CASTQLIYNEQFF
v_gene: TRBV5-1; j_gene: TRBJ2-3; abundance: -; d_gene: -; CDR3nt: TGCGCCAGCAGCATGAGACTACCGAGCACAGATACGCAGTATTTT; CDR3aa: CASSMRLPSTDTQYF
v_gene: TRBV30; j_gene: TRBJ1-5; abundance: -; d_gene: -; CDR3nt: TGTGCCTGGAGTATGATGGGAAGAACTCCGTTTAGGTCACACAATCAGCCCCAGCATTTT; CDR3aa: CAWSMMGRTPFRSHNQPQHF